These 21 T cell receptor beta chains were all obtained from the same sample, sequenced in a study of blood T cell repertoires in COVID-19. Profiled with immunoSEQ multiplex PCR; TCRdb holds only in-frame clones, not every one. Of approximately 240,000 clones listed, about 83% are singletons. The specimen sequenced was peripheral blood. These receptors were obtained from a woman aged 30 to 39 with COVID-19, enrolled during active disease.

CDR3 region: CASMTRQGTGELFF. The CDR3 DNA is TGTGCCAGTATGACGCGACAGGGGACCGGGGAGCTGTTTTTT. V usage is TRBV19 and J usage is TRBJ2-2, with 8 nucleotides matching TRBD1. CDR1 is LNHDA and CDR2 is SQIVND in the germline V gene (reference sequence). This CDR3 comprises 14 residues. V was pared by 7 bases and J by 5 bases, with 6 bases of the junction left unmatched.

The J gene is TRBJ2-5, the V gene TRBV12-3 or TRBV12-4; possible D gene TRBD2, 6 bases. Trimming cost V 7 bases and J 4 bases, with 10 bases left between them. CDR3 size: 12 residues. CDR3 in DNA: TGTGCCAGCAATGGGGGAGGAGAGACCCAGTACTTC. Protein: CASNGGGETQYF.

V usage is TRBV5-4 and J usage is TRBJ2-5; perhaps TRBD2 as D (5 bases). Germline CDR1 and CDR2: SGHNT and YYREEE (reference sequence). This CDR3 is 14 amino acids long. Trimming left V 2 bases short and J 2 bases short, with 10 bases between. The CDR3 nucleotides read TGTGCCAGCAGCTTTCTCGGGGTACAAGAGACCCAGTACTTC. It specifies CASSFLGVQETQYF.

V gene TRBV12-3 or TRBV12-4 combines with J gene TRBJ2-6; no clear D. The CDR3 is 13 residues long. The germline V and J ends were trimmed by 3 bases and 4 bases, with 4 bases remaining between them. The CDR3 sequence is CASSLAGANVLTF. The CDR3 DNA sequence: TGTGCCAGCAGTTTGGCAGGGGCCAACGTCCTGACTTTC.

This chain connects TRBV19 to TRBJ2-2; 7 nucleotides match TRBD1. Germline V gene lookup returns CDR1 LNHDA and CDR2 SQIVND (reference sequence). V lost 3 bases, J lost 9 bases, and 10 bases stayed unmatched. This CDR3 is built from 15 residues. CDR3 amino acids: CASSIAGGDLWELFF. CDR3 sequence (DNA): TGTGCCAGTAGTATCGCAGGGGGTGATTTATGGGAGCTGTTTTTT.

The V call is TRBV7-2, the J call TRBJ2-1; possible D gene TRBD2, 5 bases. The germline gives CDR1 SGHTA, CDR2 FQGNSA. V was clipped by 1 base and J by 6 bases, with 13 bases between them. CDR3 length: 15 amino acids. CDR3 residues: CASSLDGVLGNEQFF. Here the CDR3 DNA reads TGTGCCAGCAGCTTAGACGGGGTCCTGGGCAATGAGCAGTTCTTC.

The genes are TRBV4-2 and TRBJ1-2; D not resolved. The V end lost 1 base, the J end lost 0 bases, and 9 bases lay between the germline ends. The CDR3 is 15 residues long. CDR1 LGHNA and CDR2 YNFKEQ come from the germline V gene. CDR3 sequence reads: CASSQGVASNYGYTF. CDR3 bases: TGTGCCAGCAGCCAAGGAGTAGCCTCTAACTATGGCTACACCTTC.

The rearrangement joins TRBV7-9 to TRBJ1-4; D may be TRBD1 (5 bases). This CDR3 contains 13 residues. Looked up from germline, CDR1 is SEHNR and CDR2 is FQNEAQ (reference sequence). Trimming removed 2 bases at V and 4 bases at J, with 5 bases between. The CDR3 loop reads CASSLQGNEKLFF. The CDR3 DNA sequence: TGTGCCAGCAGCTTACAGGGTAATGAAAAACTGTTTTTT.

The DNA for the CDR3 is TGTGCCAGCAGCCTAGGGGTAGCCAAAAACATTCAGTACTTC. Encoded protein: CASSLGVAKNIQYF. The genes are TRBV5-8 and TRBJ2-4, with D perhaps TRBD1 (5 bases). The CDR3 runs 14 residues. V was trimmed by 4 bases and J by 0 bases, leaving 8 bases between them. Germline assignment: CDR1 SGHTS and CDR2 YDEGEE. Together with reference TRBV5-8 and TRBJ2-4, the CDR3 gives the full variable domain: EAGVTQSPTHLIKTRGQQATLRCSPISGHTSVYWYQQALGLGLQFLLWYDEGEERNRGNFPPRFSGRQFPNYSSELNVNALELEDSALYLCASSLGVAKNIQYFGAGTRLSVL.

CDR3: CASSYSGTGEGGYTF. The CDR3 coding sequence is TGTGCCAGCAGTTACTCCGGGACAGGGGAAGGTGGCTACACCTTC. The chain has TRBV6-6 and TRBJ1-2; 10 bases are shared with TRBD1. The CDR3 totals 15 residues. Germline V lookup: CDR1 MNHNY, CDR2 SVGAGI (reference sequence). With V trimmed by 0 bases and J by 7 bases, 5 bases remained unmatched.

V is TRBV4-3 and J is TRBJ2-1; 9 bases map to TRBD1. The V gene end was trimmed by 0 bases and the J gene end by 9 bases; junction bases not matched to a gene: 9. Looked up from germline, CDR1 is LGHNA and CDR2 is YSLEER. The CDR3 covers 16 residues. CDR3 in DNA: TGCGCCAGCAGCCAAGAGTCTGGAACAGGGGGCTCTGAGCAGTTCTTC. It translates to CASSQESGTGGSEQFF.

This chain links TRBV12-3 or TRBV12-4 with TRBJ1-4; no clear D. V lost 3 bases and J lost 4, with 3 bases in between. The CDR3 length is 12 residues. The CDR3 protein is CASSFINEKLFF. CDR3 DNA: TGTGCCAGCAGTTTTATTAATGAAAAACTGTTTTTT.

CDR3 nucleotide sequence: TGTGCCTCTGGGCCCAGACTAGCAGACACCGGGGAGCTGTTTTTT. Amino acids: CASGPRLADTGELFF. V usage is TRBV10-3 and J usage is TRBJ2-2, with 7 bases aligning to TRBD2. Germline V lookup: CDR1 ENHRY, CDR2 SYGVKD. This CDR3 contains 15 residues. V shed 11 bases, J shed 3 bases, and the junction held 12 bases outside the gene matches.

The chain is built from TRBV30 and TRBJ1-2; TRBD1 agrees at 9 bases. Germline CDR1 is GTSNPN and CDR2 is SVGIG (reference sequence). The V gene end was trimmed by 1 base and the J gene end by 9 bases; junction bases not matched to a gene: 12. This CDR3 comprises 15 residues. CDR3 DNA: TGTGCCTGGAGTGGCAGCCGGACAGGGGTAACTCGCTACACCTTC. Translation: CAWSGSRTGVTRYTF.

This clone was observed a few times. Germline and junction disagree at one end, which may indicate a read error. The DNA of the CDR3 is TGTGCCAGCAGCTTACGGCAGGGAACACTGGCGCTCTTT. Amino acid sequence: CASSLRQGTLALF. This chain joins TRBV7-3 and TRBJ1-1, with a possible D match to TRBD1 (5 bases). The CDR3 spans 13 residues. CDR1 is SGHTA, CDR2 FQGTGA, per germline.

The gene calls are TRBV4-3 and TRBJ1-6, with D uncertain. Germline V gives CDR1 LGHNA, CDR2 YSLEER. The CDR3 contains 15 residues. The V end was cut by 0 bases, the J end by 7 bases, with 10 bases between. In nucleotides, the CDR3 is TGCGCCAGCAGCCAAGATTCAGGCCGGAATTCACCCCTCCACTTT. This gives the protein CASSQDSGRNSPLHF.

CDR3 nucleotide sequence: TGTGCCAGCAGTGGACAGGGAAGGTTGTATAATTCACCCCTCCACTTT. This translates into CASSGQGRLYNSPLHF. J is TRBJ1-6 and V is TRBV27; 8 bases align to TRBD1. The CDR3 is made up of 16 amino acids. With 5 bases clipped from V and 4 bases from J, the junction kept 7 bases outside the gene matches. Germline CDR1 MNHEY, CDR2 SMNVEV (reference sequence).

The chain employs TRBV10-3 and TRBJ2-3; 9 nucleotides align to TRBD2. After removal of 4 bases from V and 5 bases from J, the junction contained 22 bases not matched to a gene. CDR3 length: 20 residues. The germline V gene encodes CDR1 ENHRY and CDR2 SYGVKD. DNA for the CDR3: TGTGCCATCAGTGGGAGACTGACTAGCGGTGAAGCCCGTCCCCAAGATACGCAGTATTTT. It translates to CAISGRLTSGEARPQDTQYF.

The rearrangement uses TRBV9 and TRBJ1-2; 9 nucleotides match TRBD1. CDR3 length: 17 amino acids. J lost 1 base, V lost 5 bases, and 12 bases had no gene match. Germline-derived CDR1 and CDR2 are SGDLS and YYNGEE. The CDR3 loop reads CASRDTLQGAGNYGYTF. As DNA, the CDR3 is TGTGCCAGCAGAGACACTTTACAGGGGGCTGGTAACTATGGCTACACCTTC.

The V gene is TRBV5-6, the J gene TRBJ2-7, with 13 bases aligning to TRBD2. This CDR3 spans 15 amino acids. Unmatched junction bases numbered 2, after V lost 3 bases and J lost 2 bases. Germline assignment: CDR1 SGHDT and CDR2 YYEEEE. The CDR3 loop is CASSWGTSGTYEQYF. As DNA, the CDR3 is TGTGCCAGCAGCTGGGGGACTAGCGGGACCTACGAGCAGTACTTC.

The V and J genes are TRBV27 and TRBJ2-1; D ambiguous. V dropped 6 bases and J dropped 1 base, with 7 bases sitting between them. The CDR3 is 13 amino acids. Germline lookup yields CDR1 MNHEY and CDR2 SMNVEV (reference sequence). CDR3 protein: CASRAASYNEQFF. The CDR3 DNA reads as TGTGCCAGCAGGGCCGCTTCCTACAATGAGCAGTTCTTC.